The rows below give T cell receptor beta chains drawn from one sample of a study of blood T cell repertoires in COVID-19. The data were produced by immunoSEQ multiplex PCR, yet TCRdb's version contains in-frame clones alone and is incomplete. This sample has tens of thousands of clones, with about 83% found just once. The source material was peripheral blood. These TCRs come from a man aged 35 to 55 with acute or convalescent COVID-19. The conserved cysteine and the conserved F or W are not part of the CDR3 here. Each record gives: J gene, V gene, CDR3 protein.

J gene: TRBJ1-2; V gene: TRBV7-8; CDR3 protein: ASSLQAGRSEGYT
J gene: TRBJ2-1; V gene: TRBV5-4; CDR3 protein: ASSFIELRGAWQF
J gene: TRBJ1-3; V gene: TRBV27; CDR3 protein: ASSLKPPTSGNTIY
J gene: TRBJ1-1; V gene: TRBV7-9; CDR3 protein: ASSSEGYTEAF
J gene: TRBJ1-3; V gene: TRBV6-6; CDR3 protein: ASRQGSSGNTIY
J gene: TRBJ2-1; V gene: TRBV10-1; CDR3 protein: ASSEFSGSTGEQF
J gene: TRBJ2-7; V gene: TRBV12-3/TRBV12-4; CDR3 protein: ASSRDYEQY
J gene: TRBJ1-5; V gene: TRBV6-5; CDR3 protein: ASSPTGGSHQPQH
J gene: TRBJ1-4; V gene: TRBV18; CDR3 protein: ASSAIEGEKLF
J gene: TRBJ2-2; V gene: TRBV5-8; CDR3 protein: ASRPGSWNTGELF
J gene: TRBJ1-3; V gene: TRBV4-1; CDR3 protein: ASSQDLFGSGNTIY
J gene: TRBJ2-7; V gene: TRBV27; CDR3 protein: ASSRDRWSSEQY
J gene: TRBJ2-7; V gene: TRBV29-1; CDR3 protein: SVEVGSLTGYEQY
J gene: TRBJ1-6; V gene: TRBV5-6; CDR3 protein: ASSFFTGQKGSPLH
J gene: TRBJ2-1; V gene: TRBV11-3; CDR3 protein: ASSFLANEQF
J gene: TRBJ2-3; V gene: TRBV18; CDR3 protein: ASSTRQVRTDTQY
J gene: TRBJ1-1; V gene: TRBV5-8; CDR3 protein: ASSLGDRDNTEAF
J gene: TRBJ1-5; V gene: TRBV19; CDR3 protein: ASRGGVGQPQH
J gene: TRBJ1-2; V gene: TRBV3-1/TRBV3-2; CDR3 protein: ASSQDHGRVNGYT
J gene: TRBJ1-1; V gene: TRBV7-9; CDR3 protein: ASSYNSEAF
J gene: TRBJ1-4; V gene: TRBV25-1; CDR3 protein: ASSEDRGGEKLF
J gene: TRBJ2-7; V gene: TRBV15; CDR3 protein: ATSRDRGTGAYEQY
J gene: TRBJ1-2; V gene: TRBV25-1; CDR3 protein: ASSEGGGVYGYT
J gene: TRBJ2-1; V gene: TRBV5-1; CDR3 protein: ASSLSGDPYNEQF
J gene: TRBJ1-6; V gene: TRBV29-1; CDR3 protein: SVKTESNSPLH
J gene: TRBJ1-2; V gene: TRBV29-1; CDR3 protein: SVEELVQTNYGYT
J gene: TRBJ1-4; V gene: TRBV7-9; CDR3 protein: ASSSDRGGEKLF
J gene: TRBJ2-2; V gene: TRBV5-4; CDR3 protein: ASSSQGNTGELF
J gene: TRBJ1-6; V gene: TRBV7-9; CDR3 protein: ASSSTGTGISPLH
J gene: TRBJ2-7; V gene: TRBV3-1/TRBV3-2; CDR3 protein: ASSDSRTGPFYEQY
J gene: TRBJ2-1; V gene: TRBV11-3; CDR3 protein: ASSLGLAGGNNEQF
J gene: TRBJ1-2; V gene: TRBV10-3; CDR3 protein: AISEKGDYGYT
J gene: TRBJ1-2; V gene: TRBV7-9; CDR3 protein: ASSLGKTDNYGYT
J gene: TRBJ1-1; V gene: TRBV19; CDR3 protein: ASSTESGTAF
J gene: TRBJ1-2; V gene: TRBV9; CDR3 protein: ASSVALAGTMLYT
J gene: TRBJ1-4; V gene: TRBV5-6; CDR3 protein: ASSLWPGVSTNEKLF
J gene: TRBJ2-5; V gene: TRBV6-5; CDR3 protein: ASKLGGRAETQY
J gene: TRBJ1-2; V gene: TRBV9; CDR3 protein: ASSLRTGRANYGYT
J gene: TRBJ1-4; V gene: TRBV2; CDR3 protein: ASRTQGVREKLF
J gene: TRBJ1-2; V gene: TRBV4-1; CDR3 protein: ASSQGGQGNYGYT
J gene: TRBJ1-5; V gene: TRBV2; CDR3 protein: ASSPQVVMNQPQH
J gene: TRBJ1-3; V gene: TRBV30; CDR3 protein: AWRRQTTENTIY
J gene: TRBJ1-5; V gene: TRBV10-3; CDR3 protein: AISNRNQPQH
J gene: TRBJ2-3; V gene: TRBV24-1; CDR3 protein: ATSDPSGGPNTQY
J gene: TRBJ2-3; V gene: TRBV6-5; CDR3 protein: ASRTTGLDTQY
J gene: TRBJ2-7; V gene: TRBV6-2/TRBV6-3; CDR3 protein: ASSFPLERATYEQY
J gene: TRBJ1-4; V gene: TRBV4-2; CDR3 protein: ASSQVGEVGGKLF
J gene: TRBJ2-5; V gene: TRBV24-1; CDR3 protein: ATSDPGTRETQY
J gene: TRBJ1-1; V gene: TRBV19; CDR3 protein: ASTPRGRLAEAF